Below are 22 T cell receptor beta chains sequenced from a single sample in a study of T-cell reconstitution after alpha-beta-depleted transplantation in children. Molecular barcoding with unique molecular identifiers was used for the TCRbeta library. TCRdb itself ran the PCR reads through MiXCR, one entry per CDR3 protein. The data show 300,000 to 350,000 distinct CDR3 sequences, around 15% seen once. The sample here was PBMCs, mostly from graft donor cells, taken 360 days after TCRalphabeta/CD19-depleted stem cell transplant. The receptors originated from a male patient aged 2 to 9 who had a stem cell transplant for acute lymphoblastic leukemia, so the T cells may come from the graft donor.

This clonotype came up many times. The chain has TRBV10-3 and TRBJ1-4; 7 bases are a match to TRBD1. CDR1 ENHRY and CDR2 SYGVKD come from the germline V gene. Trimming removed 10 bases from V and 8 bases from J; junction bases left unmatched: 10. This CDR3 spans 13 amino acids. Written as DNA, the CDR3 is TGTGCCACCGTAAAGGGGGCAGGGGAAAAACTGTTTTTT. The encoded protein is CATVKGAGEKLFF.

The CDR3 DNA follows: TGCGCCAGCAGCCAAGAACCCCTGGGACCGCGGGGGCGAAGCAATCAGCCCCAGCATTTT. This encodes CASSQEPLGPRGRSNQPQHF. This sequence joins TRBV4-3 and TRBJ1-5; a weak D match, TRBD1 (6 bases). V dropped 0 bases and J dropped 1 base, with 22 bases sitting between them. The CDR3 spans 20 residues. The germline V gene has CDR1 LGHNA and CDR2 YSLEER.

Only a few counts were recorded for this clonotype. The chain combines TRBV7-8 with TRBJ2-2; D remains unclear. CDR3 length equals 17 residues. V lost 3 bases, J lost 7 bases, and 21 bases lay in between. Germline lookup yields CDR1 SGHVS and CDR2 FQNEAQ. CDR3 coding DNA: TGTGCCAGCAGCTTTGACCTCTCTAGAGGCCCGGACGGGGAGCTGTTTTTT. Protein product: CASSFDLSRGPDGELFF.

This sequence joins TRBV4-2 and TRBJ2-7; TRBD2 aligns across 7 bases. The CDR3 is made up of 15 amino acids. The V and J ends lost 8 bases and 3 bases, in that order; junction bases with no gene match: 13. Germline V gene sequence: CDR1 LGHNA, CDR2 YNFKEQ. In nucleotides, the CDR3 is TGTGCCAGCGGGAGGGTGCGGGAGTGGGGCTACGAGCAGTACTTC. Protein: CASGRVREWGYEQYF.

V is TRBV12-5 and J is TRBJ2-2, with a weak D call TRBD2 (5 bases). V was trimmed by 8 bases and J by 0 bases, leaving 13 bases between them. Germline V lookup: CDR1 LGHNT, CDR2 FRNRAP. This CDR3 has 15 amino acids. CDR3 nucleotides: TGTGCTAGTTCTACTAGGTCTCCGAACACCGGGGAGCTGTTTTTT. Protein product: CASSTRSPNTGELFF.

V gene TRBV6-1 combines with J gene TRBJ2-2, with 10 bases identical to TRBD1. This CDR3 contains 17 residues. The V and J ends lost 5 bases and 1 base, in that order; junction bases with no gene match: 7. Per the germline V gene, CDR1 is MNHNS and CDR2 is SASEGT. CDR3 residues: CASSTFGQGGNTGELFF. The CDR3 DNA follows: TGTGCCAGCAGTACCTTTGGACAGGGGGGGAACACCGGGGAGCTGTTTTTT.

This clonotype appeared a few times. This chain uses TRBV2 with TRBJ2-7; no reliable D call. Germline CDR1 SNHLY, CDR2 FYNNEI. Trimming stripped 2 bases from V and 6 bases from J, with 2 bases between. The CDR3 is 10 residues long. CDR3 sequence: CASSESEQYF. CDR3 DNA sequence: TGTGCCAGCAGTGAAAGCGAGCAGTACTTC.

The CDR3 DNA reads as TGTGCCAGCAGGGCGCGGGACACAGATACGCAGTATTTT. The encoded protein is CASRARDTDTQYF. The chain combines TRBV12-3 or TRBV12-4 with TRBJ2-3; D might be TRBD2 (6 bases). This CDR3 has 13 residues. Trimming took off 6 bases at V and 2 bases at J, with 9 bases between the two ends.

This clonotype was counted only a few times. The genes are TRBV6-2 or TRBV6-3 and TRBJ2-1; perhaps TRBD1 as D (9 bases). The CDR3 totals 18 residues. V lost 7 bases, J lost 7 bases, and 29 bases lay in between. Per germline, CDR1 MNHEY and CDR2 SVGEGT. CDR3 residues: CASTLGTGSISGMNEQFF. The CDR3 DNA reads as TGTGCCAGCACCCTAGGGACAGGGAGTATTAGCGGGATGAATGAGCAGTTCTTC.

This clonotype was recorded many times. CDR3 in DNA: TGTGCCAGCAGTTTTGGGGACTACGAGCAGTACTTC. Its protein product is CASSFGDYEQYF. The rearrangement links TRBV7-9 to TRBJ2-7; D remains unclear. Trimming cost V 6 bases and J 3 bases, with 9 bases left between them. The CDR3 is 12 residues long. Germline V gene lookup returns CDR1 SEHNR and CDR2 FQNEAQ (reference sequence).

CDR3 sequence: CASSPNAGELFF. In nucleotides, the CDR3 is TGTGCCAGCTCCCCGAATGCCGGGGAGCTGTTTTTT. This chain connects TRBV12-3 or TRBV12-4 to TRBJ2-2; D unresolved. V was pared by 8 bases and J by 6 bases, with 10 bases between. The CDR3 is 12 amino acids.

This clonotype was recorded many times. The CDR3: CASSFGGVADTQYF. The CDR3 nucleotides are TGTGCCAGCAGTTTTGGAGGGGTGGCAGATACGCAGTATTTT. The V and J genes are TRBV12-3 or TRBV12-4 and TRBJ2-3, with a tentative D call TRBD2 (6 bases). Trimming pared 3 bases from V and 4 bases from J, leaving 11 bases between. CDR3 size: 14 residues.

The rearrangement uses TRBV29-1 and TRBJ2-3; D may correspond to TRBD1 or TRBD2 (5 bases each). V was pared by 6 bases and J by 6 bases, with 22 bases between. CDR1 is SQVTM and CDR2 is ANQGSEA in the germline V gene. The CDR3 consists of 15 residues. The CDR3 DNA is TGCAGCGTAAAGGGGTCAGGGTGGGGAGCGGATACGCAGTATTTT. Translated, it gives CSVKGSGWGADTQYF.

V usage is TRBV20-1 and J usage is TRBJ2-5; no firm D call. Germline V gene data show CDR1 as DFQATT and CDR2 as SNEGSKA (reference sequence). V lost 6 bases and J 1 base, leaving 12 bases between the germline ends. This CDR3 contains 13 residues. The CDR3 sequence: CSAPLASQETQYF. Written as DNA, the CDR3 is TGCAGTGCCCCACTCGCTAGCCAAGAGACCCAGTACTTC.

The sample holds many counts of this clonotype. Its ends do not fully match the called genes, so a read error is possible. This chain uses TRBV5-1 with TRBJ2-5, with TRBD2 matching over 7 bases. The CDR3 consists of 14 residues. From germline, CDR1 is SGHRS and CDR2 YFSETQ. The CDR3 DNA reads TGTGCCAGCAGCTTGGGGGGGGTCCAAGAGACCCAGTACTTC. It specifies CASSLGGVQETQYF. Full variable domain (rest looked up from reference TRBV5-1 and TRBJ2-5): KAGVTQTPRYLIKTRGQQVTLSCSPISGHRSVSWYQQTPGQGLQFLFEYFSETQRNKGNFPGRFSGRQFSNSRSEMNVSTLELGDSALYLCASSLGGVQETQYFGPGTRLLVL.

The V call is TRBV6-5, the J call TRBJ2-2; 8 bases agree with TRBD1. J gave up 5 bases and V 2 bases, and 4 bases lay outside the gene matches. Germline CDR1 and CDR2: MNHEY and SVGAGI. The CDR3 runs to 15 residues. Here the CDR3 reads CASSYPDRVTGELFF. DNA of the CDR3: TGTGCCAGCAGTTACCCGGACAGGGTGACCGGGGAGCTGTTTTTT.

This clonotype was counted a few times. The chain employs TRBV4-1 and TRBJ2-4, with D perhaps matching TRBD1 (6 bases). Germline CDR1 and CDR2: MGHRA and YSYEKL. The CDR3 has 18 residues. Trimming removed 0 bases at V and 6 bases at J, with 21 bases between. CDR3 loop: CASSQEARGTPFTNIQYF. The CDR3 nucleotides are TGCGCCAGCAGCCAAGAGGCCAGGGGAACACCCTTCACAAACATTCAGTACTTC.

V is TRBV4-1 and J is TRBJ2-1; maybe TRBD2 (6 bases). The CDR3 runs 14 residues. V was shortened by 3 bases and J by 12 bases, with 18 bases between the two germline ends. The germline V gene has CDR1 MGHRA and CDR2 YSYEKL. CDR3 coding DNA: TGCGCCAGCAGCCAGTCTGGGACTGTTCGACTGCAGTTCTTC. Translated: CASSQSGTVRLQFF.

This clonotype was found a few times. The rearrangement links TRBV5-1 to TRBJ2-5; 7 nucleotides match TRBD2. V shed 1 base and J 3 bases; nucleotides not matched to a gene: 18. Germline values: CDR1 SGHRS, CDR2 YFSETQ. The CDR3 is 19 amino acids. CDR3 DNA sequence: TGCGCCAGCAGCTTGTCTCCTGTCGGGAGGCCGCAAGGTGAAGAGACCCAGTACTTC. Protein product: CASSLSPVGRPQGEETQYF.

This clonotype was counted many times. The CDR3: CASSPWDSNGADTQYF. Written as DNA, the CDR3 is TGCGCCAGCAGCCCTTGGGACTCGAACGGTGCAGATACGCAGTATTTT. This chain uses TRBV5-1 with TRBJ2-3; D perhaps matches TRBD2 (6 bases). CDR1 and CDR2 from the germline V gene are SGHRS and YFSETQ. V lost 4 bases to trimming and J lost 4 bases, with 19 bases between them. The CDR3 consists of 16 residues.

V and J are TRBV28 and TRBJ2-1; 10 nucleotides match TRBD2. The ends lost 6 bases at V and 7 bases at J; junction bases unmatched: 12. The CDR3 spans 16 residues. The germline V gene encodes CDR1 MDHEN and CDR2 SYDVKM. The CDR3 is CASSPPPGLARNEQFF. Here the CDR3 DNA reads TGTGCCAGCAGCCCTCCCCCGGGACTAGCGCGTAATGAGCAGTTCTTC.

The chain employs TRBV2 and TRBJ1-2; D not certain. Germline-derived CDR1 and CDR2 are SNHLY and FYNNEI. There are 13 residues in the CDR3. Between the trimmed V and J ends, which lost 4 bases and 8 bases, there was a span of 14 bases. The CDR3 DNA follows: TGTGCCAGCAGTGTTGCACCCTTCGGGGGCTACACCTTC. Translating it yields CASSVAPFGGYTF.